This T cell receptor beta chain comes out of a study of shared clonotypes between healthy human individuals. Germline V gives CDR1 SEHNR, CDR2 FQNEAQ (reference sequence). The CDR3 has 17 residues. The V and J ends lost 6 bases and 2 bases, in that order; junction bases with no gene match: 10. Positively selected for CCR7, the CD45RO-negative cells used as naive CD8 cells excluded terminally differentiated effector memory CD45RA+ cells. Sequencing was performed with immunoSEQ multiplex PCR; in TCRdb, only in-frame clones are kept and a portion is missing. The table lists about 2.1 million clones, about 93% of them singletons.

Sequenced sample: naive CD8+ T cells from PBMCs. The V gene is TRBV7-9, the J gene TRBJ1-1; 12 nucleotides match TRBD1. The origin of this receptor is a man aged 18 to 29 in good health. Some clones in this sample may be carry-over from other donors' samples. The CDR3, as DNA: TGTGCCAGCAGTTTATCAAGGGGACAGGGGGCCAACACTGAAGCTTTCTTT. Amino acid sequence: CASSLSRGQGANTEAFF.